The 19 T cell receptor beta chains reported below all come from one sample, sequenced in a study of PD-1 blockade in classical Hodgkin lymphoma. Time point given: cycle 4 day 1 (C4D1), after around six weeks of nivolumab. Every single patient, without exception, relapsed after autologous stem cell transplantation, and brentuximab vedotin exposure varied. The CD4+ T cells used were purified from thawed PBMCs through magnetic negative selection. Data came from immunoSEQ multiplex PCR; TCRdb stores just in-frame clones and leaves some out. The data contain around 29,000 clones, roughly 80% of them seen just once; the ten biggest clones take up 0.5% to 0.65%. Here the sequenced sample was CD4+ T cells from blood, taken before the fourth cycle of nivolumab. Every receptor here comes from a human donor with classical Hodgkin lymphoma.

V is TRBV28 and J is TRBJ1-2; 8 bases agree with TRBD1. This CDR3 is 15 amino acids long. Germline values: CDR1 MDHEN, CDR2 SYDVKM. Unmatched junction bases numbered 9, after V lost 7 bases and J lost 2 bases. CDR3 DNA sequence: TGTGCCAGCAAGGCAGGGGGCTTTCAAAACTATGGCTACACCTTC. It encodes CASKAGGFQNYGYTF.

V gene TRBV6-5 combines with J gene TRBJ1-2; TRBD1 agrees at 7 bases. This CDR3 comprises 13 residues. The trim removed 6 bases at V and 4 bases at J, leaving 5 bases unmatched. CDR1 and CDR2 from the germline V gene are MNHEY and SVGAGI. This CDR3 is CASSRGQSYGYTF. The CDR3 nucleotides are TGTGCCAGCAGCCGGGGACAGAGCTATGGCTACACCTTC.

This chain joins TRBV7-6 and TRBJ2-5, with 8 bases identical to TRBD1. The CDR3 runs 14 residues. Trimming cost V 5 bases and J 4 bases; bases outside gene matches: 6. Per the germline V gene, CDR1 is SGHVS and CDR2 is FNYEAQ. This CDR3 reads CASSRTGTGETQYF. Written as DNA, the CDR3 is TGTGCCAGCAGCCGAACAGGGACAGGAGAGACCCAGTACTTC. Complete variable domain (other parts from reference TRBV7-6 and TRBJ2-5): GAGVSQSPRYKVTKRGQDVALRCDPISGHVSLYWYRQALGQGPEFLTYFNYEAQQDKSGLPNDRFSAERPEGSISTLTIQRTEQRDSAMYRCASSRTGTGETQYFGPGTRLLVL.

This clone was detected only a few times. For the CDR3, the DNA is TGCAGTGCTGAGTCGGGAAACACCATATATTTT. This gives the protein CSAESGNTIYF. J is TRBJ1-3 and V is TRBV20-1; no reliable D call. The CDR3 spans 11 residues. The ends were cut back, 5 bases at V and 4 bases at J, with 6 bases in the middle. Germline CDR1 DFQATT, CDR2 SNEGSKA (reference sequence).

The gene calls are TRBV6-6 and TRBJ2-1; TRBD2 matches at 12 bases. The CDR3 runs to 15 residues. Germline-derived CDR1 and CDR2 are MNHNY and SVGAGI (reference sequence). The V and J ends lost 6 bases and 2 bases, in that order; junction bases with no gene match: 2. This CDR3 reads CASRRLAGAYNEQFF. The CDR3 nucleotides read TGTGCCAGCAGGAGACTAGCGGGGGCCTACAATGAGCAGTTCTTC.

This chain joins TRBV9 and TRBJ1-1; D call uncertain. The germline V and J ends were trimmed by 4 bases and 5 bases, with 18 bases remaining between them. Germline loops: CDR1 SGDLS, CDR2 YYNGEE. CDR3 length: 15 residues. The CDR3 sequence: CASSQVVGVGTEAFF. The CDR3 coding sequence is TGTGCCAGCAGCCAAGTAGTAGGTGTAGGGACTGAAGCTTTCTTT.

The CDR3 loop reads CASSLGDRSSYNSPLHF. The CDR3 nucleotides read TGTGCCAGCAGCTTGGGTGACAGATCCTCCTATAATTCACCCCTCCACTTT. V and J are TRBV5-4 and TRBJ1-6, with D maybe TRBD1 (5 bases). Germline V lookup: CDR1 SGHNT, CDR2 YYREEE (reference sequence). Trimming removed 0 bases at V and 0 bases at J, with 10 bases between. This CDR3 has 17 amino acids.

The chain recombines TRBV6-6 with TRBJ2-7; 8 nucleotides agree with TRBD1. The CDR3 covers 14 residues. V was pared by 5 bases and J by 4 bases, with 7 bases of the junction left unmatched. CDR1 is MNHNY and CDR2 is SVGAGI in the germline V gene (reference sequence). This chain's CDR3 is CASSDRDRHYEQYF. The CDR3 DNA reads TGTGCCAGCAGTGACCGGGACAGGCATTACGAGCAGTACTTC.

This clone was counted once. The chain combines TRBV5-1 with TRBJ1-1; D perhaps matches TRBD1 (6 bases). This CDR3 has 15 amino acids. Germline values: CDR1 SGHRS, CDR2 YFSETQ. Between the trimmed V and J ends, which lost 5 bases and 5 bases, there was a span of 19 bases. CDR3 in amino acids: CASRQLGALRTEAFF. In DNA, the CDR3 is TGCGCCAGCAGACAATTGGGGGCTTTAAGGACTGAAGCTTTCTTT.

The chain is built from TRBV9 and TRBJ2-5, with D perhaps matching TRBD2 (7 bases). V was trimmed by 2 bases and J by 1 base, leaving 9 bases between them. CDR1 and CDR2 from the germline V gene are SGDLS and YYNGEE. CDR3 length equals 14 residues. The chain's CDR3 is CASSVGGAQETQYF. The CDR3 DNA reads TGTGCCAGCAGCGTTGGGGGGGCCCAAGAGACCCAGTACTTC.

V gene TRBV28 combines with J gene TRBJ1-3, with D unclear. There are 11 residues in the CDR3. Germline V lookup: CDR1 MDHEN, CDR2 SYDVKM. V was pared by 6 bases and J by 6 bases, with 6 bases between. The CDR3 DNA follows: TGTGCCAGCAGAAGAGAAAACACCATATATTTT. It specifies CASRRENTIYF.

The V call is TRBV11-3, the J call TRBJ1-1; D is ambiguous. This CDR3 is built from 14 residues. The V and J ends lost 4 bases and 1 base respectively, with 10 bases between them. Germline CDR1 is SGHNT and CDR2 is YENEEA. In DNA form, the CDR3 reads TGTGCCAGCAGCTACGGGAGATCGAACACTGAAGCTTTCTTT. As protein: CASSYGRSNTEAFF.

The chain carries TRBV7-9 and TRBJ1-1; D is possibly TRBD1 (6 bases). The V end was cut by 4 bases, the J end by 4 bases, with 10 bases between. The CDR3 contains 13 residues. The germline CDR1 and CDR2 sequences are SEHNR and FQNEAQ (reference sequence). CDR3 DNA sequence: TGTGCCAGCAGCTCCCTAGGGGGCACTGAAGCTTTCTTT. This codes for CASSSLGGTEAFF.

This clone was seen just once. The chain recombines TRBV6-5 with TRBJ1-1; D is uncertain. V lost 6 bases to trimming and J lost 3 bases, with 11 bases between them. The CDR3 is made up of 13 amino acids. Germline V lookup: CDR1 MNHEY, CDR2 SVGAGI. This CDR3 is CASSERVDTEAFF. The DNA for the CDR3 is TGTGCCAGCAGCGAGAGAGTCGACACTGAAGCTTTCTTT.

The chain carries TRBV10-3 and TRBJ2-7, with 8 bases fitting TRBD1. CDR1 ENHRY and CDR2 SYGVKD come from the germline V gene. J was trimmed by 2 bases and V by 4 bases; bases with no gene match: 7. The CDR3 spans 15 residues. The CDR3 DNA follows: TGTGCCATCAGTGGAACCGGGACAGGCCCCTACGAGCAGTACTTC. Amino acid sequence: CAISGTGTGPYEQYF.

This clone was observed once. The chain has TRBV5-1 and TRBJ2-3; D might be TRBD1 or TRBD2, each matching 5 bases. The ends were cut back, 4 bases at V and 6 bases at J, with 12 bases in the middle. The CDR3 contains 13 residues. Germline V gene data show CDR1 as SGHRS and CDR2 as YFSETQ. The CDR3 loop is CASSEGLLDTQYF. DNA for the CDR3: TGCGCCAGCAGCGAGGGGCTGCTCGATACGCAGTATTTT.

This clone has only a few counts. V is TRBV5-4 and J is TRBJ2-2; 10 nucleotides line up with TRBD2. Germline values: CDR1 SGHNT, CDR2 YYREEE (reference sequence). The ends lost 6 bases at V and 5 bases at J; junction bases unmatched: 22. The CDR3 extends over 20 amino acids. The CDR3 nucleotides are TGTGCCAGCACCACCCAACCCCCCCAGCGGGGGGGCCGAGTTACCGGGGAGCTGTTTTTT. Encoded protein: CASTTQPPQRGGRVTGELFF.

This rearrangement joins TRBV7-6 to TRBJ1-1; possibly TRBD1 for D (6 bases). The CDR3 contains 14 residues. V shed 5 bases and J shed 0 bases, with 10 bases lying between them. CDR1 and CDR2 (germline): SGHVS, FNYEAQ. The CDR3 region is CASSTRGLNTEAFF. The CDR3, as DNA: TGTGCCAGCAGCACCAGGGGCCTGAACACTGAAGCTTTCTTT. Combining the CDR3 with reference TRBV7-6 and TRBJ1-1 gives the whole variable domain GAGVSQSPRYKVTKRGQDVALRCDPISGHVSLYWYRQALGQGPEFLTYFNYEAQQDKSGLPNDRFSAERPEGSISTLTIQRTEQRDSAMYRCASSTRGLNTEAFFGQGTRLTVV.

The chain employs TRBV28 and TRBJ2-1, with unresolved D. Germline assignment: CDR1 MDHEN and CDR2 SYDVKM. The CDR3 contains 11 residues. V was trimmed by 5 bases and J by 7 bases, leaving 6 bases between them. The CDR3 nucleotides are TGTGCCAGCAGTAAGATGAATGAGCAGTTCTTC. This encodes CASSKMNEQFF.